This TCR beta chain was recovered during a study of T cells in localized non-small cell lung cancer. Study-wide findings and caveats: A median approximately 57 of the top 100 tumor clones appeared in adjacent lung.

Concerning this clone: Its antigen is not identified.

The method was immunoSEQ multiplex PCR; TCRdb's version includes in-frame clones alone and lacks a portion of them. The data show under 2,000 clones, 24% seen once. The sequenced sample was lung tumor tissue, obtained before any cancer treatment. This receptor was identified in a male donor aged 60 or over with stage II lung adenocarcinoma.

The CDR3 region has the DNA TGTGCCAGCAGTGAAGCAGGGGGGTCCGGCGCTGAAGCTTTCTTT. Its translation: CASSEAGGSGAEAFF. V and J are TRBV6-1 and TRBJ1-1; perhaps TRBD1 as D (6 bases). The CDR3 length is 15 residues. The germline V gene has CDR1 MNHNS and CDR2 SASEGT. Trimming removed 0 bases from V and 6 bases from J, with 14 bases in between.